This T cell receptor beta chain was observed in a study of T-cell memory formation after mild COVID-19. Using its own MiXCR run on the 5' RACE reads, TCRdb lists one record per CDR3 protein. This sample has 560,000 or so distinct CDR3 sequences, with 15% to 20% found just once. Trimming left V 4 bases short and J 15 bases short, with 20 bases between. CDR1 is SGHKS, CDR2 YYEKEE, per germline (reference sequence). The CDR3 sequence is 13 residues long. This clonotype was picked up a small number of times. Its specificity is not known. Study results and caveats: Among clones peaking at day 37 in the second wave, SARS-CoV-2 specificity remained unconfirmed.

This TCR derives from an adult woman who had mild COVID-19 (a few samples of this study predate the infection). Cell type and time point are not known. The sequencing sample was made of PBMCs or a T cell subset sorted from them (not recorded which). V usage is TRBV5-5 and J usage is TRBJ2-1, with D tentatively TRBD2 (5 bases). The CDR3 loop reads CASSEINGVQGFF. In nucleotides, the CDR3 is TGTGCCAGCAGCGAGATAAACGGGGTCCAAGGGTTCTTC. Using reference TRBV5-5 and TRBJ2-1 for the parts outside the CDR3, the full variable domain is DAGVTQSPTHLIKTRGQQVTLRCSPISGHKSVSWYQQVLGQGPQFIFQYYEKEERGRGNFPDRFSARQFPNYSSELNVNALLLGDSALYLCASSEINGVQGFFGPGTRLTVL.